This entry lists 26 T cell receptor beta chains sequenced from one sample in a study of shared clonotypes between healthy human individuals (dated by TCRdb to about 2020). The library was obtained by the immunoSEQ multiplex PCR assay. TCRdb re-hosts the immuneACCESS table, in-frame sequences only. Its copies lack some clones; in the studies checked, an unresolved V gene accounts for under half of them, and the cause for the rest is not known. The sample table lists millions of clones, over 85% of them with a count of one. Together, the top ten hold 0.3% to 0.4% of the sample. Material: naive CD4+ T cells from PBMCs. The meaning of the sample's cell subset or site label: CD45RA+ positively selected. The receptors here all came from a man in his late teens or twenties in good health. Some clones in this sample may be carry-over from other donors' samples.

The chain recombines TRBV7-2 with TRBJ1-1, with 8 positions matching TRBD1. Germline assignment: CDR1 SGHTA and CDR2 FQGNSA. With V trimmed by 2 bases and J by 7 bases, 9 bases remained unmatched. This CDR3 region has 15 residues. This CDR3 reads CASSLKGQGASEAFF. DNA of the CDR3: TGTGCCAGCAGCTTAAAAGGACAGGGAGCCAGTGAAGCTTTCTTT.

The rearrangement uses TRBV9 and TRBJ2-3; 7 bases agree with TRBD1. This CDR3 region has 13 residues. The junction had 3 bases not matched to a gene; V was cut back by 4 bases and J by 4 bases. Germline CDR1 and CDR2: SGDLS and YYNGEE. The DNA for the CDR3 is TGTGCCAGCAGCCCGACAGGGTCAGATACGCAGTATTTT. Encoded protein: CASSPTGSDTQYF.

CDR3 sequence (DNA): TGTGCCAGCAGCTTGTTCGACACCGGGGAGCTGTTTTTT. Its protein is CASSLFDTGELFF. This chain links TRBV5-6 with TRBJ2-2; D is unclear. From germline, CDR1 is SGHDT and CDR2 YYEEEE. This CDR3 comprises 13 residues. Trimming took 1 base from V and 3 from J, leaving 4 bases between them.

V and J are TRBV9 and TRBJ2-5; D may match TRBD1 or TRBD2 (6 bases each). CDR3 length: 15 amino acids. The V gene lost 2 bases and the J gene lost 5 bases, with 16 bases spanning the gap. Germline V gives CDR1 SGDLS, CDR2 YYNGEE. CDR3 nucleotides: TGTGCCAGCAGCGTGGGGGGCGGTAGTCGGGAGACCCAGTACTTC. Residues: CASSVGGGSRETQYF.

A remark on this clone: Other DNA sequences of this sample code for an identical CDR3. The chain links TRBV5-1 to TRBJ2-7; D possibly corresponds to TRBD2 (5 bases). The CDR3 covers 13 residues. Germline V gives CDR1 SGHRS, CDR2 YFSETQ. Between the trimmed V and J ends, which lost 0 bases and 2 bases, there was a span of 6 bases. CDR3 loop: CASSLGLTYEQYF. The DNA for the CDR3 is TGCGCCAGCAGCTTGGGACTAACCTACGAGCAGTACTTC. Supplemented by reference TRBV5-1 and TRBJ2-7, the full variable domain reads KAGVTQTPRYLIKTRGQQVTLSCSPISGHRSVSWYQQTPGQGLQFLFEYFSETQRNKGNFPGRFSGRQFSNSRSEMNVSTLELGDSALYLCASSLGLTYEQYFGPGTRLTVT.

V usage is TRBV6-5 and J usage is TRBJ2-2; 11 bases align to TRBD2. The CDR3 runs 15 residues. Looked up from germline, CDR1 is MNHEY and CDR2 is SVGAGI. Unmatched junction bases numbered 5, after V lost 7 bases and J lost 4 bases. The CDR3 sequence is CASTIGLAGTGELFF. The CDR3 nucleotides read TGTGCCAGCACTATCGGACTAGCGGGCACCGGGGAGCTGTTTTTT.

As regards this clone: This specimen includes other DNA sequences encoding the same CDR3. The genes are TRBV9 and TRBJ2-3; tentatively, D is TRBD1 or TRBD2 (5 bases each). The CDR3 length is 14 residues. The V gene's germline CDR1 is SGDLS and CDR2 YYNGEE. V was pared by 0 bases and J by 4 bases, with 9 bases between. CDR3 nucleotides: TGTGCCAGCAGCGTAGGGGGGAGCGCAGATACGCAGTATTTT. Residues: CASSVGGSADTQYF. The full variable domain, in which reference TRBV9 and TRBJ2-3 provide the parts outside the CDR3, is DSGVTQTPKHLITATGQRVTLRCSPRSGDLSVYWYQQSLDQGLQFLIQYYNGEERAKGNILERFSAQQFPDLHSELNLSSLELGDSALYFCASSVGGSADTQYFGPGTRLTVL.

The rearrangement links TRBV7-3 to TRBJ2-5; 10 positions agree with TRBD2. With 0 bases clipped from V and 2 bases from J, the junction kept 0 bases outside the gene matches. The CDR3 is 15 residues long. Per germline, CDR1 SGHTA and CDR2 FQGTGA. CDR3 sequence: CASSLTSGRQETQYF. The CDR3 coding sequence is TGTGCCAGCAGCTTAACTAGCGGGAGGCAAGAGACCCAGTACTTC.

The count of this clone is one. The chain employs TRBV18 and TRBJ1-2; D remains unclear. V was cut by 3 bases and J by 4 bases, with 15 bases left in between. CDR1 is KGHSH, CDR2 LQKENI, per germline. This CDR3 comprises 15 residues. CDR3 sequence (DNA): TGTGCCAGCTCACCCCCCGAGGGTTCGGGCTATGGCTACACCTTC. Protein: CASSPPEGSGYGYTF.

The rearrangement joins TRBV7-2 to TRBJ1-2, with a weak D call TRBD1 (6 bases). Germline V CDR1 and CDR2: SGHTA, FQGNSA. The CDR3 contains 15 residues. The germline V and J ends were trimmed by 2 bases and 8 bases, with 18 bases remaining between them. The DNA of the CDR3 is TGTGCCAGCAGCTTAAATGGAGCAGGGGCTGGCGGCTACACCTTC. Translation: CASSLNGAGAGGYTF.

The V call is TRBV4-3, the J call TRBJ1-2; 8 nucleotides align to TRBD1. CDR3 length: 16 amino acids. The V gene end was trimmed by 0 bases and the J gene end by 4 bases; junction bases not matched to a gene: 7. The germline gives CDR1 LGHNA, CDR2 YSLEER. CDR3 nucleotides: TGCGCCAGCAGCCAAGACAGGGGGCGCCTTGGCTATGGCTACACCTTC. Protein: CASSQDRGRLGYGYTF.

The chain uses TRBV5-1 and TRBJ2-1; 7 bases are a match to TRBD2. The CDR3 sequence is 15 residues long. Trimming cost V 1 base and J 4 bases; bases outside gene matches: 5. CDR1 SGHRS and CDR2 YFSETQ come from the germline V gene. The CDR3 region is CASSLMGGAYNEQFF. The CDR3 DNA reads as TGCGCCAGCAGCTTGATGGGAGGGGCTTACAATGAGCAGTTCTTC.

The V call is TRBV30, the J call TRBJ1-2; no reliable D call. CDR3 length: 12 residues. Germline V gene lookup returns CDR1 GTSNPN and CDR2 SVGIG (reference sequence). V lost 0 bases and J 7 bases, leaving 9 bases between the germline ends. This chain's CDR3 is CAWSVARAGYTF. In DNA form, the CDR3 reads TGTGCCTGGAGTGTAGCGAGGGCTGGCTACACCTTC.

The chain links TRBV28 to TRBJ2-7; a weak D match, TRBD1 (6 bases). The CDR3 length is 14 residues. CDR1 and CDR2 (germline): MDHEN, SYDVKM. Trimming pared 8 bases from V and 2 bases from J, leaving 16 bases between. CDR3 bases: TGTGCCAGCCACCAGACAGGACCTACCTACGAGCAGTACTTC. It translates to CASHQTGPTYEQYF.

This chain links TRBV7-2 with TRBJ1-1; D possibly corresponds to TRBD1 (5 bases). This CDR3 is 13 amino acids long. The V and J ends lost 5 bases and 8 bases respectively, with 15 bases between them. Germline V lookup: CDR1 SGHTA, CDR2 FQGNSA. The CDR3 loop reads CASSPDRRTEAFF. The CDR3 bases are TGTGCCAGCAGCCCAGATCGTAGGACAGAAGCTTTCTTT.

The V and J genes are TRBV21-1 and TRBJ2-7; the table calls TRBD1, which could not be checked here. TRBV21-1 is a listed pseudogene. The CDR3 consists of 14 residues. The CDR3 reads CAGGQGLIIYEQYF. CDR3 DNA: TGTGCCGGCGGACAGGGACTAATTATCTACGAGCAGTACTTC.

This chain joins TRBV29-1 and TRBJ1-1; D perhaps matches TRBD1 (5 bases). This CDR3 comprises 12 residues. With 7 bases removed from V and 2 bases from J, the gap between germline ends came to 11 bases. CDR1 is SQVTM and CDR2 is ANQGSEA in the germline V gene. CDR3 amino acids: CSAMGGNTEAFF. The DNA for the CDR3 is TGCAGCGCCATGGGGGGTAACACTGAAGCTTTCTTT.

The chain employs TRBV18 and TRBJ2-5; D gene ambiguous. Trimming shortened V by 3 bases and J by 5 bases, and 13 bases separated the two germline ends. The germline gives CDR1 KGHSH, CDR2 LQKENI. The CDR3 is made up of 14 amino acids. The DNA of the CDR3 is TGTGCCAGCTCACCGGCCCAACGGAGTGAGACCCAGTACTTC. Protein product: CASSPAQRSETQYF.

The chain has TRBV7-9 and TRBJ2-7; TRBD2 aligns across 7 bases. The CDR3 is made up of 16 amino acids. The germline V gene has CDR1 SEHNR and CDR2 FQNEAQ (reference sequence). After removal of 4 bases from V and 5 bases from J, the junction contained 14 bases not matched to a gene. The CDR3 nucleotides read TGTGCCAGCAGCTCCCACCGACTGGCGGGAGAAGACGAGCAGTACTTC. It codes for CASSSHRLAGEDEQYF.

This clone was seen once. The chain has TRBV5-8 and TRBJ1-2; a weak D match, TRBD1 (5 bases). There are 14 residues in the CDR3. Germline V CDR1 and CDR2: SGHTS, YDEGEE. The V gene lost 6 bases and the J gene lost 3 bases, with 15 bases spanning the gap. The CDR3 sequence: CASNPVLGDYGYTF. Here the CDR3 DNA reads TGTGCCAGCAACCCCGTTCTGGGGGACTATGGCTACACCTTC.

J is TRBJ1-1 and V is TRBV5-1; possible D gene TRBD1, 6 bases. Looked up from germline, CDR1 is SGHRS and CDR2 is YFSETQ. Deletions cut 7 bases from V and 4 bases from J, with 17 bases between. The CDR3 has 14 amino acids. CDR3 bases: TGCGCCAGCGCCACGGGCGGGGGCGGCACTGAAGCTTTCTTT. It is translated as CASATGGGGTEAFF.

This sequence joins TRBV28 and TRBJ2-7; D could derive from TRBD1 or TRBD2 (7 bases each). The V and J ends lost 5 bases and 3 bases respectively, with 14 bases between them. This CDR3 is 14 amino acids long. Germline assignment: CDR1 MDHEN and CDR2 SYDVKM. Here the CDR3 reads CASSAGDRNYEQYF. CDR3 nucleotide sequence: TGTGCCAGCAGTGCGGGGGACAGAAACTACGAGCAGTACTTC. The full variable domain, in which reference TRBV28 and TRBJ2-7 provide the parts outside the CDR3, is DVKVTQSSRYLVKRTGEKVFLECVQDMDHENMFWYRQDPGLGLRLIYFSYDVKMKEKGDIPEGYSVSREKKERFSLILESASTNQTSMYLCASSAGDRNYEQYFGPGTRLTVT.

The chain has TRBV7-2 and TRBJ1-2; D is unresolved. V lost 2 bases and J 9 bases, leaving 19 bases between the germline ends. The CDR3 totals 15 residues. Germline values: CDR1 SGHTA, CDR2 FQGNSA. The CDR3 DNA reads TGTGCCAGCAGCTTACTGGCTACGGGATCGGGTAGCTACACCTTC. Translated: CASSLLATGSGSYTF.

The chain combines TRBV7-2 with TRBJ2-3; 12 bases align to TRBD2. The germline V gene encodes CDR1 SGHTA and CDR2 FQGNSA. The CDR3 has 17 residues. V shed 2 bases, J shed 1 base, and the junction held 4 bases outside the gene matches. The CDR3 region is CASSLFRTSGGTDTQYF. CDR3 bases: TGTGCCAGCAGCTTATTTAGGACTAGCGGGGGCACAGATACGCAGTATTTT.

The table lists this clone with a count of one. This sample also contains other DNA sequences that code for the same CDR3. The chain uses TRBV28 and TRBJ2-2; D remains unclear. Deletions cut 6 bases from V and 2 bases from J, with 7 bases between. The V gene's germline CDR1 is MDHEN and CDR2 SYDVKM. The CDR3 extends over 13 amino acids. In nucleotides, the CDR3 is TGTGCCAGCAGGGATTCAAACACCGGGGAGCTGTTTTTT. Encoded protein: CASRDSNTGELFF.

The CDR3 loop reads CATEPGQGNYEQYF. DNA of the CDR3: TGTGCCACCGAACCGGGACAGGGGAACTACGAGCAGTACTTC. The chain combines TRBV2 with TRBJ2-7, with TRBD1 identical over 10 bases. This CDR3 has 14 amino acids. Germline assignment: CDR1 SNHLY and CDR2 FYNNEI. After removal of 10 bases from V and 3 bases from J, the junction contained 9 bases not matched to a gene.